This is a list of T cell receptor beta chains from one sample in a study of T cells in Graves' hyperthyroidism and ophthalmopathy. TCRdb itself ran the multiplex PCR reads through MiXCR, one entry per CDR3 protein. The table shows about 600,000 distinct CDR3 sequences, with approximately 15% occurring only once. Material: blood. All receptors come from a woman aged 40 to 50 with Graves' ophthalmopathy. CDR3s include the opening cysteine and the closing phenylalanine or tryptophan. The D gene is left open where the match is weak. A clone size is listed for some rows: how often the clone was seen (once, few, many), or a class if it is expanded.

NA TRBJ1-1 NA TRBV20-1 TGCAGTGCTCTAAGGGGGGGAACTGAAGCTTTCTTT CSALRGGTEAFF
NA TRBJ2-6 NA TRBV6-1 TGTGCCAGCAGTCCAACTATGATTGGGGCCAACGTCCTGACTTTC CASSPTMIGANVLTF
TRBD2 TRBJ2-3 many TRBV12-3/TRBV12-4 TGTGCCAGCAGTTCCCCCTTGGCGCGGGAGATAGATACGCAGTATTTT CASSSPLAREIDTQYF
NA TRBJ1-6 many TRBV2 TGTGCCAGCAGCTACAGTCCTAATTCACCCCTCCACTTT CASSYSPNSPLHF
TRBD1 TRBJ1-5 NA TRBV12-3/TRBV12-4 TGTGCCAGCAGTTTACGACAGGGATACGGTCAGCCCCAGCATTTT CASSLRQGYGQPQHF
NA TRBJ2-6 NA TRBV7-3 TGTGCCAGCAGCCTTAAATCTGGGGCCAACGTCCTGACTTTC CASSLKSGANVLTF
TRBD1 TRBJ1-2 NA TRBV11-2 TGTGCCAGCAGCTTAGATGGGACAGTCTATGGCTACACCTTC CASSLDGTVYGYTF
NA TRBJ1-4 few TRBV30 TGTGCCTGGAGTATGTTTACTAATGAAAAACTGTTTTTT CAWSMFTNEKLFF
NA TRBJ1-1 few TRBV20-1 TGCAGTGCTAGAGATCGGGTCCTGAACACTGAAGCTTTCTTT CSARDRVLNTEAFF
NA TRBJ2-7 few TRBV29-1 TGCAGCGCTTTGACATTTTCCTACGAGCAGTACTTC CSALTFSYEQYF
NA TRBJ1-6 many TRBV2 TGTGCCAGCAGCATGACAGGAACGGATTCACCCCTCCACTTT CASSMTGTDSPLHF
TRBD2 TRBJ2-5 NA TRBV7-2 TGTGCCAGCAGCCCGCCGAGCTGGGAGGGCCAAGAGACCCAGTACTTC CASSPPSWEGQETQYF
TRBD2 TRBJ2-3 many TRBV9 TGTGCCAGCAGCGTATCTAGCGGGGGCACAGATACGCAGTATTTT CASSVSSGGTDTQYF
NA TRBJ1-2 many TRBV12-3/TRBV12-4 TGTGCCAGCGAAGGGATAGCTAACTATGGCTACACCTTC CASEGIANYGYTF
NA TRBJ1-4 few TRBV6-1 TGTGCCAGCAGTGAAGGGTCGGTAGGGTCTGAAAAACTGTTTTTT CASSEGSVGSEKLFF
NA TRBJ1-4 NA TRBV4-1 TGCGCCAGCAGCCAATACGCGGGAACTAATGAAAAACTGTTTTTT CASSQYAGTNEKLFF
TRBD2 TRBJ2-1 NA TRBV20-1 TGCAGTGCTAGAGGACCGCTGGGGATAGCGGGGGCCCCCGGGGAGCAGTTCTTC CSARGPLGIAGAPGEQFF
NA TRBJ1-1 many TRBV30 TGTGCCCAGGGCGGGCAATTTGATGAAGCTTTCTTT CAQGGQFDEAFF
TRBD1 TRBJ2-1 many TRBV24-1 TGTGCCACCAGCCCTGGACAGGGGGCGGTGGATGAGCAGTTCTTC CATSPGQGAVDEQFF
NA TRBJ1-1 many TRBV12-5 TGTGCTAGTGGTTTGTCGGCTGGGCAGGGAGGTACGAACACTGAAGCTTTCTTT CASGLSAGQGGTNTEAFF
NA TRBJ2-7 many TRBV20-1 TGCAGTGCTAGCGGGGTGATCTCCTACGAGCAGTACTTC CSASGVISYEQYF
TRBD1 TRBJ2-7 few TRBV20-1 TGCAGTGTACGACAGGGGGACTACGAGCAGTACTTC CSVRQGDYEQYF
NA TRBJ2-1 many TRBV7-2 TGTGCCAGCAGCCTTACCCGACCGGGAGAGCAGTTCTTC CASSLTRPGEQFF
TRBD1 TRBJ1-5 few TRBV12-3/TRBV12-4 TGTGCCAACAGTCCTACAGGGGGGGACAAGCCCCAGCATTTT CANSPTGGDKPQHF
NA TRBJ2-2 many TRBV20-1 TGCAGTGCTAGGATGAGGGGGGAAGACACCGGGGAGCTGTTTTTT CSARMRGEDTGELFF
NA TRBJ2-7 few TRBV7-8 TGTGCCAGCAGCCCACGGACCGGGCAAGGCTACGAGCAGTACTTC CASSPRTGQGYEQYF
NA TRBJ1-2 NA TRBV6-9 TGTGCCAGCAGTTACCGGCCCCCCGGCGGCTACACCTTC CASSYRPPGGYTF
TRBD1 TRBJ2-1 NA TRBV7-9 TGTGCCAGCAGCTTACGAGGACAGGGCAATGAGCAGTTCTTC CASSLRGQGNEQFF
NA TRBJ2-3 NA TRBV30 TGTGCCTGGAGAAGGGAGCGGGGCACAGATACGCAGTATTTT CAWRRERGTDTQYF
NA TRBJ2-3 many TRBV5-1 TGTGCCAGCAGCCTGACAGCGAGCACAGATACGCAGTATTTT CASSLTASTDTQYF
NA TRBJ2-1 many TRBV12-5 TGTGCTAGTGGTTCCTCCCTCACCTACCCGAGCTCCTACAATGAGCAGTTCTTC CASGSSLTYPSSYNEQFF
NA TRBJ2-3 NA TRBV3-1 TGTGCCAGCAGCCAAGAAAGAGGGGAGGGGGGTTGGTTTACGGATACGCAGTATTTT CASSQERGEGGWFTDTQYF
TRBD1 TRBJ2-1 few TRBV2 TGTGCCAGCAATCGACAGGGACCGTCCTACAATGAGCAGTTCTTC CASNRQGPSYNEQFF
TRBD2 TRBJ2-5 NA TRBV4-1 TGCGCCAGCAGCCAAGGACTAGCGGGAGCAACCGAGACCCAGTACTTC CASSQGLAGATETQYF
NA TRBJ2-2 few TRBV28 TGTGCCAGCAGTCCGTCGGAAAACGCGAACACCGGGGAGCTGTTTTTT CASSPSENANTGELFF
NA TRBJ1-6 many TRBV19 TGTGCCAGTAGTATGTCGGGACCGGGGAATTCACCCCTCCACTTT CASSMSGPGNSPLHF
TRBD2 TRBJ2-1 many TRBV3-1 TGTGCCAGCAGCCAAGGGGCGGGGGTCTACAATGAGCAGTTCTTC CASSQGAGVYNEQFF
NA TRBJ1-6 NA TRBV6-2/TRBV6-3 TGTGCCAGCAGTTACTTCAGGGAGAATTCACCCCTCCACTTT CASSYFRENSPLHF
TRBD1 TRBJ1-5 few TRBV20-1 TGCAGTGCCAAGAAAGGGACAGGGGAAAATCAGCCCCAGCATTTT CSAKKGTGENQPQHF
TRBD2 TRBJ2-7 few TRBV20-1 TGCAGTGCTAGTCGACTAGCGGGAGGCCTCCACGAGCAGTACTTC CSASRLAGGLHEQYF
NA TRBJ1-5 NA TRBV7-2 TGTGCCAGCAGCTTCATAGCAGACGCGGGTCAGCCCCAGCATTTT CASSFIADAGQPQHF
NA TRBJ2-6 NA TRBV27 TGTGCCAGCAGTCCGTCCCATGGGGGCGCCTATCCCGGGGCCAACGTCCTGACTTTC CASSPSHGGAYPGANVLTF